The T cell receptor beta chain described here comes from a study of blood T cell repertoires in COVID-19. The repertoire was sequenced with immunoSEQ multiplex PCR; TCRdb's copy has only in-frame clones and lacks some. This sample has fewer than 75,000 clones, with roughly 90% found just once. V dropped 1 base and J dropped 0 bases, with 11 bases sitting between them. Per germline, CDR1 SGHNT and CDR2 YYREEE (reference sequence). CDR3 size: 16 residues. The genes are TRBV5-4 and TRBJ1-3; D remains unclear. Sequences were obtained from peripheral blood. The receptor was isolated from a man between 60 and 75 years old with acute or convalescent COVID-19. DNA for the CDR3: TGTGCCAGCAGCTTGAAGGAGATCAGCTCTGGAAACACCATATATTTT. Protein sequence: CASSLKEISSGNTIYF.